This entry lists 8 T cell receptor beta chains sequenced from one sample in a study of cytomegalovirus exposure and HLA in healthy donors (dated by TCRdb to 2015 to 2018). Library construction relied on the immunoSEQ multiplex PCR assay. A mixture of 60 forward primers for TCR Vbeta segments and 13 reverse primers for TCR Jbeta segments was used in the multiplex PCR. The table was pulled from immuneACCESS by TCRdb, which kept in-frame rearrangements only. Such tables lose some clones; where checked, under half of the loss comes from unresolved V genes, and the rest has no known cause. The sample includes over 150,000 clones, with around 72% observed a single time. The top ten hold 3.1% of the sample. The sequenced sample consisted of PBMCs. Receptors were obtained from a woman between 45 and 60 years old in good health and CMV-seropositive.

The chain links TRBV19 to TRBJ1-4; no clear D gene. Germline V gene sequence: CDR1 LNHDA, CDR2 SQIVND (reference sequence). Trimming left V 7 bases short and J 5 bases short, with 11 bases between. This CDR3 comprises 13 residues. The DNA of the CDR3 is TGTGCCAGTAATTCCGGGAGGAATGAAAAACTGTTTTTT. The encoded protein is CASNSGRNEKLFF.

V is TRBV2 and J is TRBJ2-1; the D gene is possibly TRBD2 (5 bases). Trimming took off 10 bases at V and 3 bases at J, with 19 bases between the two ends. The CDR3 loop spans 15 amino acids. Germline loops: CDR1 SNHLY, CDR2 FYNNEI. The CDR3 sequence: CAIRRAEDFYNEQFF. For the CDR3, the DNA is TGTGCCATCCGTCGAGCGGAGGACTTCTACAATGAGCAGTTCTTC.

The rearrangement joins TRBV5-3 to TRBJ2-1; 12 nucleotides agree with TRBD2. TRBV5-3 is placed among ORFs of uncertain function. Unmatched junction bases numbered 13, after V lost 7 bases and J lost 8 bases. The CDR3 covers 16 residues. This CDR3 is CAREDSSGRAVYEQFF. CDR3 bases: TGTGCCAGAGAGGATTCTAGCGGGAGGGCCGTGTATGAGCAGTTCTTC.

The V gene is TRBV5-8, the J gene TRBJ1-2; the match to TRBD1 covers 7 bases. CDR3 length equals 14 residues. The germline gives CDR1 SGHTS, CDR2 YDEGEE. V lost 5 bases and J lost 2; bases outside the gene matches: 6. The CDR3 region has the DNA TGTGCCAGCAGTAGGGAAGGGGGCAACTATGGCTACACCTTC. Translated: CASSREGGNYGYTF.

In this sample, this clone turned up many times. V and J are TRBV5-4 and TRBJ1-1; 7 positions match TRBD1. J gave up 4 bases and V 5 bases, and 8 bases lay outside the gene matches. Per the germline V gene, CDR1 is SGHNT and CDR2 is YYREEE (reference sequence). CDR3 length: 14 amino acids. The CDR3 protein is CASRTGQDLTEAFF. CDR3 DNA: TGTGCCAGCAGGACCGGACAGGACCTCACTGAAGCTTTCTTT.

A note on this clone: In the same sample, other DNA sequences code for this CDR3. V usage is TRBV7-2 and J usage is TRBJ2-7; 7 bases are a match to TRBD1. The germline V gene encodes CDR1 SGHTA and CDR2 FQGNSA. The length of the CDR3 is 14 residues. The trim removed 2 bases at V and 4 bases at J, leaving 5 bases unmatched. CDR3 loop: CASSLRGQTYEQYF. CDR3 sequence (DNA): TGTGCCAGCAGCTTAAGGGGACAGACGTACGAGCAGTACTTC.

This clone showed up just a few times. The chain recombines TRBV5-6 with TRBJ2-1; D gene ambiguous. There are 13 residues in the CDR3. The germline gives CDR1 SGHDT, CDR2 YYEEEE. The V end lost 5 bases, the J end lost 0 bases, and 6 bases lay between the germline ends. The CDR3 region has the DNA TGTGCCAGCAGGTTCAGCTCCTACAATGAGCAGTTCTTC. Encoded protein: CASRFSSYNEQFF. The entire variable domain, with the rest obtained from reference TRBV5-6 and TRBJ2-1, is as follows: DAGVTQSPTHLIKTRGQQVTLRCSPKSGHDTVSWYQQALGQGPQFIFQYYEEEERQRGNFPDRFSGHQFPNYSSELNVNALLLGDSALYLCASRFSSYNEQFFGPGTRLTVL.

V gene TRBV19 combines with J gene TRBJ1-2; unclear D gene. V gave up 5 bases and J gave up 5 bases, with 18 bases separating them. Germline loops: CDR1 LNHDA, CDR2 SQIVND (reference sequence). The CDR3 extends over 15 amino acids. CDR3 residues: CASSGSVWPPYGYTF. The CDR3 coding sequence is TGTGCCAGTAGTGGCAGCGTCTGGCCCCCTTATGGCTACACCTTC.